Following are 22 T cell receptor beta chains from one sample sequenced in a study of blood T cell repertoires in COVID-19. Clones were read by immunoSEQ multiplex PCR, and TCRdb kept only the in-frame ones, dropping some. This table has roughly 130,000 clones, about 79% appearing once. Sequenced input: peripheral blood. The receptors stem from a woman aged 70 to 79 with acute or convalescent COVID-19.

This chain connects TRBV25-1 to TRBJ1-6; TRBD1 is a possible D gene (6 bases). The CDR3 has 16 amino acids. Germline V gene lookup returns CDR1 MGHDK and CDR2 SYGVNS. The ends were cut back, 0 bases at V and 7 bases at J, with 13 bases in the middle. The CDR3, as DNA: TGTGCCAGCAGTGAATACATCGGACAGAGAAATTCACCCCTCCACTTT. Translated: CASSEYIGQRNSPLHF.

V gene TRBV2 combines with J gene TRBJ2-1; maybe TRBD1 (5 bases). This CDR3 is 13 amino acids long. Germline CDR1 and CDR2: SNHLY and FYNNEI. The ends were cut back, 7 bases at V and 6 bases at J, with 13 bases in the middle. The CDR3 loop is CASNKGPTNEQFF. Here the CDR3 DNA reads TGTGCCAGCAATAAGGGGCCAACCAATGAGCAGTTCTTC.

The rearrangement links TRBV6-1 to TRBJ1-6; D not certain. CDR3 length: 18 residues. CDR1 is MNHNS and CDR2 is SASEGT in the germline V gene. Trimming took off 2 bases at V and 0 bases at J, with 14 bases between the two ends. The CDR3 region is CASSESRHRSSYNSPLHF. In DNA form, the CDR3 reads TGTGCCAGCAGTGAAAGTCGGCATAGGAGCTCCTATAATTCACCCCTCCACTTT.

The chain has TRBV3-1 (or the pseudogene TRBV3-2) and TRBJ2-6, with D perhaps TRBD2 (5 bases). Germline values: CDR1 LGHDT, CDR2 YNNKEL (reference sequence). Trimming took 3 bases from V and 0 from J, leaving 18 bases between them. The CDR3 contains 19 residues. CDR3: CASSHLVGVRGSGANVLTF. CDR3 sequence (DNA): TGTGCCAGCAGCCATTTGGTTGGAGTCCGGGGCTCTGGGGCCAACGTCCTGACTTTC.

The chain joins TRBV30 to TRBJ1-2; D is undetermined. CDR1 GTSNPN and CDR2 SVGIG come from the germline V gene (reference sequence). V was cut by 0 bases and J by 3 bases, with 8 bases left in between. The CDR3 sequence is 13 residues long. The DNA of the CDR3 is TGTGCCTGGAGTGTAGAGGCCTACTATGGCTACACCTTC. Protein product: CAWSVEAYYGYTF.

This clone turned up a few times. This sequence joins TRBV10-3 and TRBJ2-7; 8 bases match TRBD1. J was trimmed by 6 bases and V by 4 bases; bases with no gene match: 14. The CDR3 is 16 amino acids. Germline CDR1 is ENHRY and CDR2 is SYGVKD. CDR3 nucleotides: TGTGCCATCAGTGGGAGAGGGACAGGAGGGGGACCCGAGCAGTACTTC. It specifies CAISGRGTGGGPEQYF.

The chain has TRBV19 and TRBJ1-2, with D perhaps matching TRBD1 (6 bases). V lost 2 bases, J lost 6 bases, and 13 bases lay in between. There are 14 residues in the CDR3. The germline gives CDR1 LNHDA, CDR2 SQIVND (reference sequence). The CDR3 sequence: CASSISLGGDGYTF. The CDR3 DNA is TGTGCCAGTAGTATAAGCTTAGGGGGTGATGGCTACACCTTC.

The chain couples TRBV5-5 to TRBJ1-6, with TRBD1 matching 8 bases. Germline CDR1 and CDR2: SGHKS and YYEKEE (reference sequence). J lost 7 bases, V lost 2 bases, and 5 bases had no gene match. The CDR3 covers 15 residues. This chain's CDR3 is CASSLGTGLNSPLHF. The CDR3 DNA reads TGTGCCAGCAGCTTAGGGACAGGACTAAATTCACCCCTCCACTTT.

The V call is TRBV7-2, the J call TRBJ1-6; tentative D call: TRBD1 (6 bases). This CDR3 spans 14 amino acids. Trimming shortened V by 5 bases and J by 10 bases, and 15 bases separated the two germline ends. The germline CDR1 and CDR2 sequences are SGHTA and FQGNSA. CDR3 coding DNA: TGTGCCAGCAGCCCTAGACAGGCCCACTCACCCCTCCACTTT. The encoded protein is CASSPRQAHSPLHF.

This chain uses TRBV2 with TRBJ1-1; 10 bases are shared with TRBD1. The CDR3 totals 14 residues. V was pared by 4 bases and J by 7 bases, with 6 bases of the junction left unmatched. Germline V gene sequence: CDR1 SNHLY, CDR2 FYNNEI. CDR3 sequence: CASSGDRGHNEAFF. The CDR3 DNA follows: TGTGCCAGCAGTGGCGACAGGGGGCATAATGAAGCTTTCTTT.

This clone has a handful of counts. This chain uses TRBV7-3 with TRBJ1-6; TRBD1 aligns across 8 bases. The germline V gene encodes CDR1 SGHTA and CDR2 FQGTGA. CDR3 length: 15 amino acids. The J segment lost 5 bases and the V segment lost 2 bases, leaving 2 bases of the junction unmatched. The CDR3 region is CASSLLGQDNSPLHF. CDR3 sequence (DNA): TGTGCCAGCAGCTTACTGGGACAGGATAATTCACCCCTCCACTTT. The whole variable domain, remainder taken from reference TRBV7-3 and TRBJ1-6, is GAGVSQTPSNKVTEKGKYVELRCDPISGHTALYWYRQSLGQGPEFLIYFQGTGAADDSGLPNDRFFAVRPEGSVSTLKIQRTERGDSAVYLCASSLLGQDNSPLHFGNGTRLTVT.

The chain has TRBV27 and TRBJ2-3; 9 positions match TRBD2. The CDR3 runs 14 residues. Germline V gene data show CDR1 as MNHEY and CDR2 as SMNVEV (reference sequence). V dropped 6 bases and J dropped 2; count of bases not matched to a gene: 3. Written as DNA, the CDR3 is TGTGCCAGCAGGGGACTAGCCTACACAGATACGCAGTATTTT. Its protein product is CASRGLAYTDTQYF.

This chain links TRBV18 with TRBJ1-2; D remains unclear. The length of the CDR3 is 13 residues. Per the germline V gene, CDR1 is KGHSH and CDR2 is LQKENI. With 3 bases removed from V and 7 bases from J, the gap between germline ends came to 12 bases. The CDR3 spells CASSPLSDAGYTF. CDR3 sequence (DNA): TGTGCCAGCTCACCTCTATCCGATGCTGGCTACACCTTC.

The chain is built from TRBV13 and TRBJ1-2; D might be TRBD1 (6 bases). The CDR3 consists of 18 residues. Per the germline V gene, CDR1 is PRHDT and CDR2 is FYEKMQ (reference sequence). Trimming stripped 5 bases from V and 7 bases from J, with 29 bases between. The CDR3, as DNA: TGTGCCAGCAGCATCTTAGCAAATCGGCCGGACAGCCTCGGTGGCTACACCTTC. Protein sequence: CASSILANRPDSLGGYTF. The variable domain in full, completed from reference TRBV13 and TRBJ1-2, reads AAGVIQSPRHLIKEKRETATLKCYPIPRHDTVYWYQQGPGQDPQFLISFYEKMQSDKGSIPDRFSAQQFSDYHSELNMSSLELGDSALYFCASSILANRPDSLGGYTFGSGTRLTVV.

CDR3 coding DNA: TGTGCCAGCAGTCCCCTTGGTCGGGGCTACACCTTC. It specifies CASSPLGRGYTF. The V gene is TRBV27, the J gene TRBJ1-2; D unresolved. The CDR3 spans 12 residues. Looked up from germline, CDR1 is MNHEY and CDR2 is SMNVEV (reference sequence). Deletions cut 5 bases from V and 8 bases from J, with 12 bases between.

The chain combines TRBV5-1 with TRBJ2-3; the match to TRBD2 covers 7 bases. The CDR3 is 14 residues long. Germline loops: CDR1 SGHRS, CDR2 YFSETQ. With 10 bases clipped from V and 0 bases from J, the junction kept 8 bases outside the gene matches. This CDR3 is CAGRSGLSTDTQYF. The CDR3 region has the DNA TGCGCCGGACGTAGCGGGCTGAGCACAGATACGCAGTATTTT.

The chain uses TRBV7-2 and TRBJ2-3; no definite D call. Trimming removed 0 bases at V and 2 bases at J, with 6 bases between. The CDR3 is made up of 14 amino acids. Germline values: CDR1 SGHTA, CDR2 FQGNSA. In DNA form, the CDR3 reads TGTGCCAGCAGCTTAGCTGCTACCACAGATACGCAGTATTTT. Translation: CASSLAATTDTQYF. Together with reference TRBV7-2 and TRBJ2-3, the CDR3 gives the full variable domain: GAGVSQSPSNKVTEKGKDVELRCDPISGHTALYWYRQSLGQGLEFLIYFQGNSAPDKSGLPSDRFSAERTGGSVSTLTIQRTQQEDSAVYLCASSLAATTDTQYFGPGTRLTVL.

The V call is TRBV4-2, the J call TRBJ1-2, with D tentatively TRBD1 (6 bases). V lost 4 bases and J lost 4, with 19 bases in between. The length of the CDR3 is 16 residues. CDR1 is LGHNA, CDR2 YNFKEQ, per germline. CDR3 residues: CASSRLGAGDSYGYTF. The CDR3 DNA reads TGTGCCAGCAGCCGGTTGGGGGCAGGGGATAGCTATGGCTACACCTTC.

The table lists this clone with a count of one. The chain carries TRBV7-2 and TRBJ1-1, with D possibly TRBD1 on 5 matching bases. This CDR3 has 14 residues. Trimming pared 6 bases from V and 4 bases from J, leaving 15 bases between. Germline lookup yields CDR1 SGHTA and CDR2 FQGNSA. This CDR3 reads CASRRGVVGTEAFF. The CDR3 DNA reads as TGTGCCAGCAGGCGGGGGGTTGTAGGCACTGAAGCTTTCTTT.

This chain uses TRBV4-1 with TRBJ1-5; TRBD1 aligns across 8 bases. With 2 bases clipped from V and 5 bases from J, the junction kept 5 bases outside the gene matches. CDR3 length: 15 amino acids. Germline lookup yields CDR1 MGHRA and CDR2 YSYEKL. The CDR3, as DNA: TGCGCCAGCAGCCAACCCGGCAGGGGGCATCAGCCCCAGCATTTT. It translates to CASSQPGRGHQPQHF.

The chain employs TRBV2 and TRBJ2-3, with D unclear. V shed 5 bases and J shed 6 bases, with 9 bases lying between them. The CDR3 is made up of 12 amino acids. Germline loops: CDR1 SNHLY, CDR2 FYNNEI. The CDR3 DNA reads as TGTGCCAGCAGTCCCTCCTCGGATACGCAGTATTTT. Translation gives CASSPSSDTQYF.

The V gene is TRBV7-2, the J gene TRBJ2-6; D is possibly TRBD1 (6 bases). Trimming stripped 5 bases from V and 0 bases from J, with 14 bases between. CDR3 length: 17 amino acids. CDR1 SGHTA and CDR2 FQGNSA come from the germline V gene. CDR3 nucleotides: TGTGCCAGCAGCAAAAGGGACAAACCCTCTGGGGCCAACGTCCTGACTTTC. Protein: CASSKRDKPSGANVLTF.